The 9 T cell receptor beta chains below were found in one sample sequenced in a study of Tregs in tolerant kidney transplant recipients. The protocol was immunoSEQ multiplex PCR, while the TCRdb copy is restricted to in-frame clones and leaves out a portion. This sample has roughly 80,000 clones, with under 95% found just once. The source was Tregs from blood, collected before the transplant. These receptors all come from a human donor who received a combined kidney and bone marrow transplant.

The V gene is TRBV2, the J gene TRBJ1-1; D remains unclear. The V end lost 7 bases, the J end lost 0 bases, and 9 bases lay between the germline ends. The CDR3 extends over 13 amino acids. Looked up from germline, CDR1 is SNHLY and CDR2 is FYNNEI. The CDR3 spells CASNRYMNTEAFF. DNA for the CDR3: TGTGCCAGCAATCGGTATATGAACACTGAAGCTTTCTTT. Full variable domain (rest looked up from reference TRBV2 and TRBJ1-1): EPEVTQTPSHQVTQMGQEVILRCVPISNHLYFYWYRQILGQKVEFLVSFYNNEISEKSEIFDDQFSVERPDGSNFTLKIRSTKLEDSAMYFCASNRYMNTEAFFGQGTRLTVV.

J is TRBJ1-1 and V is TRBV28, with no clear D. CDR3 length equals 13 residues. Per germline, CDR1 MDHEN and CDR2 SYDVKM. Between the trimmed V and J ends, which lost 5 bases and 0 bases, there was a span of 7 bases. CDR3 region: CASSPYVNTEAFF. CDR3 sequence (DNA): TGTGCCAGCAGTCCCTATGTGAACACTGAAGCTTTCTTT.

V usage is TRBV7-2 and J usage is TRBJ2-3, with TRBD2 matching over 8 bases. The CDR3 runs 15 residues. Per the germline V gene, CDR1 is SGHTA and CDR2 is FQGNSA. V trimming: 4 bases; J trimming: 10 bases; junction bases outside the gene matches: 13. This chain's CDR3 is CASSSKVSGTGAQYF. The CDR3 DNA follows: TGTGCCAGCAGCTCTAAGGTTAGCGGGACGGGCGCGCAGTATTTT.

This chain's CDR3 is CASSQEAKNIQYF. In DNA form, the CDR3 reads TGTGCCAGCAGTCAGGAGGCCAAAAACATTCAGTACTTC. The V and J genes are TRBV2 and TRBJ2-4, with D unclear. Germline V lookup: CDR1 SNHLY, CDR2 FYNNEI. The CDR3 runs to 13 residues. The ends were cut back, 5 bases at V and 1 base at J, with 6 bases in the middle.

The chain joins TRBV30 to TRBJ1-2; TRBD1 aligns across 8 bases. CDR3 size: 13 residues. Germline V gene sequence: CDR1 GTSNPN, CDR2 SVGIG (reference sequence). The J segment lost 8 bases and the V segment lost 6 bases, leaving 11 bases of the junction unmatched. Here the CDR3 reads CACLGQGIEGYTF. The CDR3 region has the DNA TGTGCCTGCCTCGGACAGGGAATTGAAGGCTACACCTTC.

The genes are TRBV19 and TRBJ2-1, with D maybe TRBD2 (5 bases). In germline, CDR1 is LNHDA, CDR2 SQIVND (reference sequence). Trimming removed 3 bases at V and 2 bases at J, with 11 bases between. The CDR3 covers 15 residues. Here the CDR3 reads CASSISLSAYNEQFF. CDR3 sequence (DNA): TGTGCCAGTAGTATTTCCCTTAGCGCCTACAATGAGCAGTTCTTC.

J is TRBJ2-7 and V is TRBV28; D might be TRBD2 (6 bases). The V end lost 3 bases, the J end lost 4 bases, and 7 bases lay between the germline ends. The V gene's germline CDR1 is MDHEN and CDR2 SYDVKM. This CDR3 region has 12 residues. The CDR3 protein is CASSLGGYEQYF. For the CDR3, the DNA is TGTGCCAGCAGTTTGGGGGGTTACGAGCAGTACTTC.

This clone was found a few times. The chain's CDR3 is CASKASSGANVLTF. The DNA for the CDR3 is TGTGCCAGTAAGGCAAGCTCTGGGGCCAACGTCCTGACTTTC. The rearrangement links TRBV19 to TRBJ2-6, with D uncertain. Trimming stripped 7 bases from V and 0 bases from J, with 7 bases between. The CDR3 spans 14 residues. The germline V gene has CDR1 LNHDA and CDR2 SQIVND (reference sequence).

For this clone: Sequence at one end of the junction differs from germline and may be a read error. The chain joins TRBV4-1 to TRBJ2-5; unclear D gene. Germline-derived CDR1 and CDR2 are MGHRA and YSYEKL. This CDR3 spans 16 amino acids. Here the CDR3 DNA reads TGCACCAGCAGCCAAGGCCCCCTCGCAAGCGTGGAGACCCAGTACTTC. Amino acid sequence: CTSSQGPLASVETQYF.